This T cell receptor beta chain emerged from a study of T cell responses to AZD1222 COVID-19 vaccine (TCRdb year 2021). At the level of the whole study: Because spike-specific TCR depth and breadth did not differ between the two schedules, AZD1222 recipients who got a second dose at roughly 4 weeks were pooled with those who got a second dose at roughly 12 weeks. Trial participants were enrolled by age into subgroups of 18-55, 56-69 and 70-plus years, and about 150, 27 and 61 TCR-sequenced participants, respectively, were included in these subgroups. TCR sequencing was performed for some 250 trial participants, of whom about 200 were given two doses of AZD1222 and around 25 were given two doses of MenACWY control vaccine. What the authors observed across the whole study: Vaccine-associated CD4 TCRs spanned the whole spike protein, with dominant responses in regions 160-218 and 743-854. In the small 56-69-year group, the increase in depth fell short of significance, most likely because of low power. Because no day 14 peak-response samples were available, repertoires were characterized only after the peak T cell response. Spike-specific TCR breadth and depth rose significantly after two AZD1222 doses compared with day 0 and with MenACWY recipients. Conclusions about previously exposed vaccinees are limited because only six or seven AZD1222 recipients were SARS-CoV-2 seropositive at baseline. Most participants were white British and females outnumbered males, and the authors suggested that clonal diversity may have been underestimated. Reportedly, almost half of the unique spike-specific TCRs recognized epitopes lying outside the regions that are mutated in the B.1.351 and B.1.1.7 variants.

The CDR3 spans 15 residues, from the cysteine through the phenylalanine. CDR3 DNA is the only sequence kept; it has 45 bases, read in frame from the first base. Compared with germline, V lacks 6 bases and J lacks 9 bases; bases without a gene match: 7. The CDR1 and CDR2 encoded by the germline V gene are MNHEY and SVGAGI. The CDR3 regions of human TCRbeta chains were subjected to immunosequencing. The study's own analysis went as follows. TCRs in the repertoires were matched against a reference library of SARS-CoV-2-specific TCRs that had been generated with the MIRA antigen-specificity platform. Breadth was defined as the fraction of unique TCRs that were SARS-CoV-2-associated. Depth was defined as the fraction of total T cells that were SARS-CoV-2-associated. Using the MIRA data, each spike-specific TCR was assigned both to the spike region to which the TCR was reactive and to a CD4 or CD8 class. Log10-transformed breadth and depth values were compared by one-way ANOVA with Sidak's multiple comparisons tests. TCRdb re-hosts the immuneACCESS table, in-frame sequences only. Its copies lack some clones; in the studies checked, an unresolved V gene accounts for under half of them, and the cause for the rest is not known. Clone size and V and J calls were adopted from that table, with D and trimming inferred from the DNA. Counted in this sample were more than 85,000 clones; 88% of them appeared once. About 9.7% of the sample is in the top ten clones.

Reading the label with the study, this specimen's time point is: baseline before first vaccination. The vaccinee samples were drawn from two UK trials, COV001 and COV002, one of which was a single-blind randomized controlled phase 2/3 trial testing AZD1222 (ChAdOx1 nCoV-19) in healthy adults. Trial participant PBMC samples were collected at day 0 and day 28 after the second dose for TCRbeta chain sequencing. Points on this clone: It has no known antigen specificity. No clone much larger than this one lies a single base away; base qualities are absent.

Material: peripheral blood, obtained on day 0 of AZD1222 vaccination. The chain was built from TRBV6-5 and TRBJ2-1; TRBD2 aligns with 14 central bases. The sequence came from an adult in good health. The CDR3 region has the sequence CASRGTSGRVGEQFF. In nucleotides, the sequence is TGTGCCAGCAGAGGGACTAGCGGGAGAGTAGGTGAGCAGTTCTTC.